These T cell receptor beta chains were read from a single sample in a study of ipilimumab plus nivolumab after autologous stem cell transplantation. This table comes from immunoSEQ multiplex PCR, and its TCRdb copy is limited to in-frame clones, with some not included. Of about 40,000 clones listed, 80% to 95% were seen once; the top ten hold approximately 0.92%. Material: PBMCs, obtained in a trial of ipilimumab plus nivolumab as post-transplant consolidation. The receptors here all came from a male donor with multiple myeloma. Each CDR3 is given with its conserved first and last residue. D genes are given only for firm matches. Size tells how often a clone was seen (once, few, many) or the class of an expanded clone, and some rows leave it out.

v_gene	d_gene	abundance	j_gene	CDR3nt	CDR3aa
TRBV28	NA	NA	TRBJ2-5	TGTGCCAGCAGTTTTAAACCGGGGTGGGGGACCCAGTACTTC	CASSFKPGWGTQYF
TRBV4-1	NA	once	TRBJ2-3	TGCGCCAGCAGCCAAGTTCGAGGGGGTCCCACAGATACGCAGTATTTT	CASSQVRGGPTDTQYF
TRBV7-2	NA	NA	TRBJ2-7	TGTGCCAGCAGCTTAGCGGGAGCTGAGCAGTACTTC	CASSLAGAEQYF
TRBV6-5	TRBD1	NA	TRBJ1-5	TGTGCCAGCAGGAGAACCGGACAGGGAGGTCAGCCCCAGCATTTT	CASRRTGQGGQPQHF
TRBV7-9	TRBD2	NA	TRBJ2-5	TGTGCCAGCTCCCTCGTGCGGGGGTCTCAAGAGACCCAGTACTTC	CASSLVRGSQETQYF
TRBV27	NA	NA	TRBJ1-2	TGTGCCAGCAGCCCAGGTGCAGGACGCTATGGCTACACCTTC	CASSPGAGRYGYTF
TRBV7-9	NA	NA	TRBJ2-7	TGTGCCAGCAGCTACGGACAGCTCGAGCAGTACTTC	CASSYGQLEQYF
TRBV6-5	NA	NA	TRBJ1-4	TGTGCCAGCAGCAAGAATGGGCGCCGAGAAAAACTGTTTTTT	CASSKNGRREKLFF
TRBV4-1	TRBD1	NA	TRBJ2-7	TGCGCCAGCAGCCCCGGGACAGGCGCCTACGAGCAGTACTTC	CASSPGTGAYEQYF
TRBV7-6	TRBD1	NA	TRBJ1-6	TGTGCCAGCAGCTGGAGTGGTCCGGGACAGACACCCCTCCACTTT	CASSWSGPGQTPLHF
TRBV19	NA	NA	TRBJ2-3	TGTGCCAGTAGTATAGTAGGTGGGCGCGGGGACCTCACAGATACGCAGTATTTT	CASSIVGGRGDLTDTQYF
TRBV19	NA	NA	TRBJ2-5	TGTGCCAGTAGTATAGCCACAGGGACCCAAGAGACCCAGTACTTC	CASSIATGTQETQYF
TRBV5-4	TRBD1	once	TRBJ1-6	TGTGCCAGCAGTCCCGGGACAGGAGGAATCGGTCTACCCCTCCACTTT	CASSPGTGGIGLPLHF
TRBV5-1	NA	NA	TRBJ2-3	TGCGCCAGCAGCTTGTCGACTTATGCAGATACGCAGTATTTT	CASSLSTYADTQYF
TRBV18	NA	NA	TRBJ1-3	TGTGCCAGCTCACCACCGGAGGGAAACACCATATATTTT	CASSPPEGNTIYF
TRBV27	NA	NA	TRBJ2-2	TGTGCCAGCCGACTATTTTTTAACACCGGGGAGCTGTTTTTT	CASRLFFNTGELFF
TRBV6-5	TRBD1	NA	TRBJ2-1	TGTGCCAGCAGTTACCTGCAGGGACAGTCCTACAATGAGCAGTTCTTC	CASSYLQGQSYNEQFF
TRBV5-5	TRBD2	NA	TRBJ2-3	TGTGCCAGCAGCTTGTGGACTAGTTCCACAGATACGCAGTATTTT	CASSLWTSSTDTQYF
TRBV7-6	TRBD2	NA	TRBJ2-3	TGTGCCAGCAGGGATCCTAGCGGGAGTCAAACAGATACGCAGTATTTT	CASRDPSGSQTDTQYF
TRBV5-1	TRBD1	NA	TRBJ2-7	TGCGCCAGCAGCTACTCTCAGGGGGCTTACGAGCAGTACTTC	CASSYSQGAYEQYF
TRBV5-1	NA	NA	TRBJ2-7	TGCGCCAGCAGCTTGCGGGATTTCTCCTACGAGCAGTACTTC	CASSLRDFSYEQYF
TRBV11-2	NA	NA	TRBJ2-5	TGTGCCAGCAGCTTAATTTGGCCGGCGGCCGCCCCAAAAGAGACCCAGTACTTC	CASSLIWPAAAPKETQYF